The TCR beta chain under discussion was sequenced for a study of early T cells in non-severe SARS-CoV-2 infection. This clonotype was picked up many times. Using its own MiXCR run on the 5' RACE reads, TCRdb lists one record per CDR3 protein. Among fewer than 85,000 distinct CDR3 sequences, around 8.7% were seen once, and the ten largest hold about 4.8%. J was trimmed by 2 bases and V by 5 bases; bases with no gene match: 8. The germline V gene encodes CDR1 MDHEN and CDR2 SYDVKM. The CDR3 extends over 15 amino acids. V usage is TRBV28 and J usage is TRBJ2-7; TRBD1 agrees at 8 bases. The sample comprised whole blood. The clonotype comes from an adult who was a healthcare worker with PCR-confirmed SARS-CoV-2 infection or an uninfected control (not recorded which). The CDR3: CASSRLDRGPYEQYF. The CDR3 bases are TGTGCCAGCAGTCGACTCGACAGGGGACCCTACGAGCAGTACTTC.